This T cell receptor (beta chain) was captured in a study of T cell responses to AZD1222 COVID-19 vaccine. Points on this clone: Its antigen is not known.

Whole-study results and caveats: None of the repertoires were sampled until the peak T cell response had passed. Reportedly, close to half of spike-specific TCRs are directed against unmutated variant regions. Females outnumbered males among donors, who were mostly white British; clonal diversity was possibly underestimated.

There are 13 residues in the CDR3. V lost 5 bases to trimming and J lost 1 base, with 9 bases between them. Germline V lookup: CDR1 SGHKS, CDR2 YYEKEE (reference sequence). Clones were sequenced by immunoSEQ multiplex PCR, and TCRdb holds only the in-frame ones, with some missing. This table has 150,000 to 200,000 clones, 85% to 90% appearing once. The V and J genes are TRBV5-5 and TRBJ1-1; D perhaps matches TRBD1 (5 bases). Sequencing was performed on peripheral blood, taken on day 0 of AZD1222 vaccination. The sequence was collected from an adult in good health. CDR3 sequence (DNA): TGTGCCAGCAGTTCCGGGACGAACACTGAAGCTTTCTTT. This codes for CASSSGTNTEAFF.